This record concerns one T cell receptor (beta chain) sequence. This table comes from immunoSEQ multiplex PCR, and its TCRdb copy is limited to in-frame clones, with some not included. The sample lists around 2.5 million clones, roughly 93% occurring once. The data belong to a study of shared clonotypes between healthy human individuals. This CDR3 is built from 16 residues. V lost 7 bases to trimming and J lost 6 bases, with 22 bases between them. The germline V gene has CDR1 MNHEY and CDR2 SMNVEV (reference sequence). The clonotype was recovered from a man younger than 30 in good health. Some clones in this sample may be carry-over from other donors' samples. V gene TRBV27 combines with J gene TRBJ1-5, with a weak D call TRBD1 (5 bases). The specimen sequenced was naive CD4+ T cells from PBMCs. Subset described: CD45RA+ positively selected. The CDR3 loop reads CASKDGGGSVAQPQHF. The CDR3 DNA is TGTGCCAGCAAGGACGGGGGGGGGTCGGTTGCTCAGCCCCAGCATTTT.